The sequence of this TCR beta chain was determined in a study of blood T cell repertoires in COVID-19. Original methodology: It was from reference gene primer amplification that nucleated cell counts were estimated. Measured with immunoSEQ multiplex PCR; TCRdb has only the in-frame clones, and not every one. V, J and clone size derive from that table, while D and trimming were established from the DNA sequence. Of some 170,000 clones in the sample, roughly four fifths were seen once. Germline CDR1 and CDR2: SEHNR and FQNEAQ (reference sequence). The V end was cut by 3 bases, the J end by 4 bases, with 9 bases between. The CDR3 is 13 amino acids.

This receptor was obtained from a woman in her thirties or forties with COVID-19, enrolled during active disease. The rearrangement links TRBV7-9 to TRBJ1-2; maybe TRBD1 (6 bases). The sample taken for sequencing was peripheral blood. CDR3 coding DNA: TGTGCCAGCAGCTTTGGACAGATCTATGGCTACACCTTC. Translating gives CASSFGQIYGYTF.